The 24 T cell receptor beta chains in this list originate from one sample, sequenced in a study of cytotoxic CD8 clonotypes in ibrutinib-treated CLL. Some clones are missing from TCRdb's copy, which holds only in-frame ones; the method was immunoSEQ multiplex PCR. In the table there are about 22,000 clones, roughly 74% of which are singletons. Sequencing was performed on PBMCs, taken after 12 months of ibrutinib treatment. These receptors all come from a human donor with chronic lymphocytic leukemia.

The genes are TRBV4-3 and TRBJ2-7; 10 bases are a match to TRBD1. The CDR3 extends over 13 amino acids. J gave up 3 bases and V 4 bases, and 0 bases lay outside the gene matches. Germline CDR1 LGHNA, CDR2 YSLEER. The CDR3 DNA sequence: TGCGCCAGCAGCCGGGACAGGGGCTACGAGCAGTACTTC. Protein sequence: CASSRDRGYEQYF.

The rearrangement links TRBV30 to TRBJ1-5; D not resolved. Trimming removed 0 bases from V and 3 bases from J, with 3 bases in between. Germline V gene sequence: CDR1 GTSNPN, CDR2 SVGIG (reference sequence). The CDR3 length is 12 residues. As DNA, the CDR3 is TGTGCCTGGAGTGTCCCCAATCAGCCCCAGCATTTT. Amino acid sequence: CAWSVPNQPQHF.

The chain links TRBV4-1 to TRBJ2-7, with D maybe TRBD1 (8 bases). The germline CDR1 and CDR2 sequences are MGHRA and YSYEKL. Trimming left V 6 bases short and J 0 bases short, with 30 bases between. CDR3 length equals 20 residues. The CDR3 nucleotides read TGCGCCAGCAGTCCGTGGGGGGGAGGCTCTGGACAGGGAGACTCCTACGAGCAGTACTTC. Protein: CASSPWGGGSGQGDSYEQYF.

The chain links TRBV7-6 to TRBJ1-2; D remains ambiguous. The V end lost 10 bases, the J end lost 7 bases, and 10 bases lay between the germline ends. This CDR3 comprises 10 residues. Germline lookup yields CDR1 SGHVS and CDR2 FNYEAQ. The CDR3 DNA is TGTGCCACCGCGGCCAGTGGCTACACCTTC. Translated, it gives CATAASGYTF.

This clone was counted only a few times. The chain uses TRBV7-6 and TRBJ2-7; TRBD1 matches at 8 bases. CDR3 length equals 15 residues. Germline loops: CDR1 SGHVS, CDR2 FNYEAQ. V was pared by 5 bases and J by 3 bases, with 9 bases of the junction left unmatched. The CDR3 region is CASSNPTGADYEQYF. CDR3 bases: TGTGCCAGCAGCAACCCGACAGGGGCGGACTACGAGCAGTACTTC.

The CDR3 loop is CATQDPNEKLFF. CDR3 nucleotides: TGTGCCACGCAGGACCCTAATGAAAAACTGTTTTTT. The V and J genes are TRBV19 and TRBJ1-4; D unclear. CDR1 LNHDA and CDR2 SQIVND come from the germline V gene (reference sequence). The CDR3 runs to 12 residues. V was pared by 10 bases and J by 3 bases, with 9 bases between.

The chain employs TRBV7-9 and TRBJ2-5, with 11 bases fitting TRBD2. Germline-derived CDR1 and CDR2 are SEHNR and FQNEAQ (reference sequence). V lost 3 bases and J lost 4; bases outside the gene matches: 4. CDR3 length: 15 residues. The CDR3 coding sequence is TGTGCCAGCAGCTTGGTAGCGGGGGGGGGAGAGACCCAGTACTTC. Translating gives CASSLVAGGGETQYF.

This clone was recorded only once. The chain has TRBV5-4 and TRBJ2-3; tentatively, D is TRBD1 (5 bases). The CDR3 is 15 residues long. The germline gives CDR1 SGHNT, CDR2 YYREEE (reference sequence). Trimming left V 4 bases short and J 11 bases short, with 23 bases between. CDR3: CASSPVQDPVVEQYF. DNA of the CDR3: TGTGCCAGCAGCCCGGTACAGGACCCCGTTGTGGAGCAGTATTTT.

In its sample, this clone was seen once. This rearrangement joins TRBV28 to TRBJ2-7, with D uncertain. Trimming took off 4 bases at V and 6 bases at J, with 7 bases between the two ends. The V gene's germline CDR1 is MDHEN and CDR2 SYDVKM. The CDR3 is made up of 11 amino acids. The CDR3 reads CASSSLGEQYF. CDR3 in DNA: TGTGCCAGCAGTTCCTTGGGCGAGCAGTACTTC.

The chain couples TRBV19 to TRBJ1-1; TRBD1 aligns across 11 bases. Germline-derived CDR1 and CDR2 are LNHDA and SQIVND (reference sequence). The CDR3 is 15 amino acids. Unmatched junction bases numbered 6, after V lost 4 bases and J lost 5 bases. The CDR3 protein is CASSTRGTGGTEAFF. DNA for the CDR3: TGTGCCAGTAGTACGCGCGGGACAGGGGGTACTGAAGCTTTCTTT.

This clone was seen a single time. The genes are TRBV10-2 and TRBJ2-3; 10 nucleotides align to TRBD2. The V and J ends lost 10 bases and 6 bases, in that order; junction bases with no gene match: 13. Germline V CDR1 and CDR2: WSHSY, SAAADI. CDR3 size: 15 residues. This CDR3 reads CATFWERGGPDTQYF. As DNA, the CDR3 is TGCGCCACGTTTTGGGAGCGGGGGGGCCCCGATACGCAGTATTTT.

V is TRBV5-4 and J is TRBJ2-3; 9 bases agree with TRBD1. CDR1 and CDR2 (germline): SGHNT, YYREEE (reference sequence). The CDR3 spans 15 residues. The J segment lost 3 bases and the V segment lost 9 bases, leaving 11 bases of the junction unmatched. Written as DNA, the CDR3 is TGTGCCACCTCTGGGGACAGGGTGGAGACAGATACGCAGTATTTT. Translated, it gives CATSGDRVETDTQYF.

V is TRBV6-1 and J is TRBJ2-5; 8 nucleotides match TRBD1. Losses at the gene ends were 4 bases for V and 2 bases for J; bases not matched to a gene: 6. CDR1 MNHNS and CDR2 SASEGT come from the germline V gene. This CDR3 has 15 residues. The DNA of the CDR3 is TGTGCCAGCAGTGTCCACCGGACAGGGCAAGAGACCCAGTACTTC. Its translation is CASSVHRTGQETQYF.

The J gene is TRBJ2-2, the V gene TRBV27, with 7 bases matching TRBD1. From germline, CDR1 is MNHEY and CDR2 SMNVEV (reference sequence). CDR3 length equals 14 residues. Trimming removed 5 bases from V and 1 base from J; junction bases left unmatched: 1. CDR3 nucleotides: TGTGCCAGCAGTACAGGGGAGAACACCGGGGAGCTGTTTTTT. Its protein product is CASSTGENTGELFF.

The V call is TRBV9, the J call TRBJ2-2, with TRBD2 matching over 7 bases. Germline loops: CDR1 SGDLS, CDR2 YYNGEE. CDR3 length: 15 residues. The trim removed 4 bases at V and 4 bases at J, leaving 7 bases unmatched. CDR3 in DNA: TGTGCCAGCAGCCCACGGACTAGGGTCACCGGGGAGCTGTTTTTT. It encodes CASSPRTRVTGELFF. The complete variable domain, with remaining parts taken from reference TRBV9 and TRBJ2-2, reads DSGVTQTPKHLITATGQRVTLRCSPRSGDLSVYWYQQSLDQGLQFLIQYYNGEERAKGNILERFSAQQFPDLHSELNLSSLELGDSALYFCASSPRTRVTGELFFGEGSRLTVL.

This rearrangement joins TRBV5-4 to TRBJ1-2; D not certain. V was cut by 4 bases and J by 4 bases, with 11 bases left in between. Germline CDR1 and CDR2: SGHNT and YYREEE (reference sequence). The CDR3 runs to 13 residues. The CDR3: CASSPGRGYGYTF. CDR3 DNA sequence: TGTGCCAGCAGCCCTGGACGGGGCTATGGCTACACCTTC.

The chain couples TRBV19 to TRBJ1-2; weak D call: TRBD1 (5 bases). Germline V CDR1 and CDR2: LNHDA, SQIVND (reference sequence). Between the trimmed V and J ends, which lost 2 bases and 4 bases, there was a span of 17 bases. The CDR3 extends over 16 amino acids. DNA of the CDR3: TGTGCCAGTAGTATATTCGCGCCAGGGAGCTCCTATGGCTACACCTTC. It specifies CASSIFAPGSSYGYTF.

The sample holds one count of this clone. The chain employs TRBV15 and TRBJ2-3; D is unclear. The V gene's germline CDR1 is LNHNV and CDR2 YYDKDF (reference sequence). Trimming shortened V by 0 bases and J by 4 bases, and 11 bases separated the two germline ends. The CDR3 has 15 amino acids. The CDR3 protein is CATSREAGSSDTQYF. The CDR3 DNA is TGTGCCACCAGCAGAGAAGCAGGCTCATCAGATACGCAGTATTTT.

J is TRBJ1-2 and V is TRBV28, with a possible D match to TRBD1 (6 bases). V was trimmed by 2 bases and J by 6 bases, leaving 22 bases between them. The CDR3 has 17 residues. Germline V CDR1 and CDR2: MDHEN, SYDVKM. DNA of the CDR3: TGTGCCAGCAGTTTAGGGGGTAGCGGGGGCGCTTCGGATGGCTACACCTTC. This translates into CASSLGGSGGASDGYTF.

The CDR3 sequence: CASSRGRSSGNTIYF. The CDR3 bases are TGTGCCAGCAGTCGCGGACGGTCCTCTGGAAACACCATATATTTT. The chain couples TRBV28 to TRBJ1-3; D uncertain. V was trimmed by 5 bases and J by 0 bases, leaving 11 bases between them. This CDR3 has 15 residues. Per the germline V gene, CDR1 is MDHEN and CDR2 is SYDVKM.

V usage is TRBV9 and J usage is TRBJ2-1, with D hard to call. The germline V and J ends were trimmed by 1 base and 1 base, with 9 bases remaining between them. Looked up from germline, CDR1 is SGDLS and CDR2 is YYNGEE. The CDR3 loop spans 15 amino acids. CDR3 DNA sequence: TGTGCCAGCAGCGTATTCGAGGTTTCCTACAATGAGCAGTTCTTC. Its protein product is CASSVFEVSYNEQFF.

The CDR3 loop reads CASSWGSEQYF. CDR3 sequence (DNA): TGTGCCAGCAGCTGGGGTTCCGAGCAGTACTTC. The rearrangement uses TRBV11-2 and TRBJ2-7, with no clear D. With 4 bases removed from V and 6 bases from J, the gap between germline ends came to 7 bases. Germline V gene sequence: CDR1 SGHAT, CDR2 FQNNGV. The CDR3 is 11 amino acids. Variable domain in full (rest from reference TRBV11-2 and TRBJ2-7): EAGVAQSPRYKIIEKRQSVAFWCNPISGHATLYWYQQILGQGPKLLIQFQNNGVVDDSQLPKDRFSAERLKGVDSTLKIQPAKLEDSAVYLCASSWGSEQYFGPGTRLTVT.

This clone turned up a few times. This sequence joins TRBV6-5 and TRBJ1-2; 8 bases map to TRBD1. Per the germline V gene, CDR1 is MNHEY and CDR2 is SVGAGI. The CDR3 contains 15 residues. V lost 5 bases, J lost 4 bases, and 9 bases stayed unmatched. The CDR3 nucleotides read TGTGCCAGCAGTGCACAGGGGGTAGGGAGCTATGGCTACACCTTC. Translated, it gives CASSAQGVGSYGYTF.

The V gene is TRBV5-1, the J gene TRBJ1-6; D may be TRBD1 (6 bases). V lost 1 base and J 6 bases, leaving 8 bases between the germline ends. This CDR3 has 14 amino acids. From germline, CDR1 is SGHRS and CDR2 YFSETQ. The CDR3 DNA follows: TGCGCCAGCAGCTTGAGGACAGCTAATTCACCCCTCCACTTT. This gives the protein CASSLRTANSPLHF.